This T cell receptor (beta chain) came from a study of blood T cell repertoires in COVID-19. This CDR3 has 15 residues. The V gene's germline CDR1 is SGHNT and CDR2 YENEEA. J was trimmed by 7 bases and V by 4 bases; bases with no gene match: 8. Sequencing used immunoSEQ multiplex PCR; TCRdb keeps in-frame clones, though not all of them. The data contain over 110,000 clones, about 87% of them seen just once; the ten biggest clones take up around 26%. The receptor comes from a human donor in a cohort sampled during active COVID-19. The chain joins TRBV11-3 to TRBJ2-1, with 9 bases identical to TRBD2. The sequenced material came from peripheral blood. CDR3 region: CASSSGGTSHNEQFF. CDR3 nucleotides: TGTGCCAGCAGCTCCGGCGGGACTAGCCATAATGAGCAGTTCTTC.